The 4 T cell receptor beta chains presented below share a single source sample, sequenced in a study of CD4 T cell repertoires in COVID-19. The assay was immunoSEQ multiplex PCR, and TCRdb's table has in-frame clones only and misses some. The table lists 20,000 to 30,000 clones, approximately 93% of them singletons. No culture step preceded sequencing of the ex vivo isolated memory T cells. The sequenced sample was circulating follicular helper CD4+ T cells (cTfh) from blood, obtained before the COVID-19 pandemic. The receptor set was obtained from a human donor who had COVID-19.

The V call is TRBV15, the J call TRBJ1-5, with a possible D match to TRBD1 (5 bases). Trimming shortened V by 5 bases and J by 2 bases, and 13 bases separated the two germline ends. This CDR3 spans 15 amino acids. The germline CDR1 and CDR2 sequences are LNHNV and YYDKDF (reference sequence). The CDR3 sequence: CATSRTGTGNQPQHF. The CDR3 nucleotides read TGTGCCACCAGCCGGACCGGGACTGGCAATCAGCCCCAGCATTTT.

This clone showed up just once. This rearrangement joins TRBV11-2 to TRBJ2-7, with D perhaps TRBD1 (7 bases). Germline V gene lookup returns CDR1 SGHAT and CDR2 FQNNGV. The CDR3 has 16 amino acids. V lost 1 base and J lost 2, with 15 bases in between. CDR3 nucleotides: TGTGCCAGCAGCTTAGTCCGGTCAGGGGGGCCCTACGAGCAGTACTTC. Encoded protein: CASSLVRSGGPYEQYF.

As DNA, the CDR3 is TGTGCCAGCAGTGAACCTACCCGGACAGGGAGGTATTCACCCCTCCACTTT. Translated: CASSEPTRTGRYSPLHF. This chain uses TRBV25-1 with TRBJ1-6; 8 bases are shared with TRBD1. V was pared by 2 bases and J by 8 bases, with 11 bases of the junction left unmatched. The CDR3 loop spans 17 amino acids. Germline V lookup: CDR1 MGHDK, CDR2 SYGVNS. Full variable domain (outside the CDR3, taken from reference TRBV25-1 and TRBJ1-6): EADIYQTPRYLVIGTGKKITLECSQTMGHDKMYWYQQDPGMELHLIHYSYGVNSTEKGDLSSESTVSRIRTEHFPLTLESARPSHTSQYLCASSEPTRTGRYSPLHFGNGTRLTVT.

The V call is TRBV5-1, the J call TRBJ2-6, with 7 bases that match TRBD1. After removal of 0 bases from V and 13 bases from J, the junction contained 13 bases not matched to a gene. The germline CDR1 and CDR2 sequences are SGHRS and YFSETQ. The CDR3 loop spans 16 amino acids. The CDR3 region has the DNA TGCGCCAGCAGCTTGGTTGGAAGTACAGGGGTAGATGTCCTGACTTTC. Amino acid sequence: CASSLVGSTGVDVLTF.